The 27 T cell receptor beta chains given below trace back to one sample, sequenced in a study of blood T cell repertoires in COVID-19. Only in-frame clones appear in the TCRdb table, and some are missing; sequencing was by immunoSEQ multiplex PCR. The sample lists around 54,000 clones, roughly 76% seen once, with over 4.5% in the top ten. Sequencing was done on a sample of peripheral blood. The receptors originated from an older woman with acute or convalescent COVID-19.

The V call is TRBV10-3, the J call TRBJ1-2, with D possibly TRBD1 on 6 matching bases. Germline assignment: CDR1 ENHRY and CDR2 SYGVKD. The CDR3 consists of 16 residues. Trimming took 5 bases from V and 4 from J, leaving 20 bases between them. CDR3 nucleotides: TGTGCCATCAGTCGGATTCCAGGGGTTCTAGGCTATGGCTACACCTTC. Protein sequence: CAISRIPGVLGYGYTF.

This clone was seen a single time. The chain employs TRBV5-4 and TRBJ2-1; D is perhaps TRBD1 (7 bases). CDR3 length: 15 residues. V gave up 0 bases and J gave up 9 bases, with 16 bases separating them. Germline V CDR1 and CDR2: SGHNT, YYREEE (reference sequence). The CDR3 DNA sequence: TGTGCCAGCAGCTTGGATCAGGGGGGTGTGGGTGAGCAGTTCTTC. Translating gives CASSLDQGGVGEQFF.

The chain recombines TRBV19 with TRBJ1-2; 7 bases are shared with TRBD1. After removal of 0 bases from V and 4 bases from J, the junction contained 11 bases not matched to a gene. The CDR3 spans 17 residues. The germline CDR1 and CDR2 sequences are LNHDA and SQIVND (reference sequence). The CDR3: CASSIDPAVQGPYGYTF. The CDR3 nucleotides are TGTGCCAGTAGTATAGACCCTGCGGTACAGGGGCCCTATGGCTACACCTTC.

This clone was counted once. This sequence joins TRBV5-4 and TRBJ2-5; 11 positions agree with TRBD1. The CDR3 spans 14 residues. V lost 3 bases to trimming and J lost 6 bases; unmatched junction nucleotides: 4. Per germline, CDR1 SGHNT and CDR2 YYREEE (reference sequence). CDR3 in DNA: TGTGCCAGCAGCTCTCGGGACAGGGGGAAGACCCAGTACTTC. Protein product: CASSSRDRGKTQYF. Variable domain in full (rest from reference TRBV5-4 and TRBJ2-5): ETGVTQSPTHLIKTRGQQVTLRCSSQSGHNTVSWYQQALGQGPQFIFQYYREEENGRGNFPPRFSGLQFPNYSSELNVNALELDDSALYLCASSSRDRGKTQYFGPGTRLLVL.

The chain combines TRBV9 with TRBJ1-4; D is possibly TRBD1 (5 bases). The V gene's germline CDR1 is SGDLS and CDR2 YYNGEE. The CDR3 length is 17 residues. V was trimmed by 4 bases and J by 0 bases, leaving 16 bases between them. Here the CDR3 DNA reads TGTGCCAGCAGCCTGACAGAAAGTCTCGCAACTAATGAAAAACTGTTTTTT. Protein sequence: CASSLTESLATNEKLFF.

This clone was observed a single time. The chain carries TRBV9 and TRBJ1-5; TRBD1 is a possible D gene (5 bases). Germline V gene data show CDR1 as SGDLS and CDR2 as YYNGEE. The CDR3 covers 15 residues. V was clipped by 3 bases and J by 0 bases, with 10 bases between them. The CDR3 here is CASSGGRNSNQPQHF. In nucleotides, the CDR3 is TGTGCCAGCAGCGGGGGCAGAAATAGCAATCAGCCCCAGCATTTT.

The V gene is TRBV6-5, the J gene TRBJ2-1; the D gene is possibly TRBD2 (6 bases). V dropped 2 bases and J dropped 0 bases, with 8 bases sitting between them. CDR1 is MNHEY, CDR2 SVGAGI, per germline. The CDR3 sequence is 15 residues long. The CDR3, as DNA: TGTGCCAGCAGTTACCGGGGGAGCTCCTACAATGAGCAGTTCTTC. Translating it yields CASSYRGSSYNEQFF.

The chain is built from TRBV28 and TRBJ2-5, with D perhaps matching TRBD2 (7 bases). Looked up from germline, CDR1 is MDHEN and CDR2 is SYDVKM. There are 15 residues in the CDR3. The V end lost 2 bases, the J end lost 5 bases, and 15 bases lay between the germline ends. CDR3 sequence reads: CASSLSRGGQETQYF. DNA of the CDR3: TGTGCCAGCAGTTTAAGTAGGGGGGGGCAGGAGACCCAGTACTTC.

The chain links TRBV6-4 to TRBJ1-2; maybe TRBD1 (6 bases). Germline V gives CDR1 MRHNA, CDR2 SNTAGT. There are 13 residues in the CDR3. V shed 0 bases and J shed 4 bases, with 6 bases lying between them. DNA for the CDR3: TGTGCCAGCAGTGACTCGGACAGCTATGGCTACACCTTC. It is translated as CASSDSDSYGYTF.

V and J are TRBV4-2 and TRBJ1-1; TRBD1 is a possible D gene (6 bases). Looked up from germline, CDR1 is LGHNA and CDR2 is YNFKEQ. The ends were cut back, 0 bases at V and 1 base at J, with 9 bases in the middle. The CDR3 has 15 amino acids. The CDR3: CASSQEVRGNTEAFF. In DNA, the CDR3 is TGTGCCAGCAGCCAAGAAGTCAGGGGGAACACTGAAGCTTTCTTT.

The genes are TRBV6-5 and TRBJ2-7; the D is unclear. The CDR3 runs 13 residues. Germline assignment: CDR1 MNHEY and CDR2 SVGAGI. Trimming left V 6 bases short and J 4 bases short, with 13 bases between. DNA of the CDR3: TGTGCCAGCAGGGTTTTGACCGGGTACGAGCAGTACTTC. Protein product: CASRVLTGYEQYF.

This chain connects TRBV2 to TRBJ2-5; possible D gene TRBD1, 6 bases. The CDR3 is made up of 11 amino acids. Looked up from germline, CDR1 is SNHLY and CDR2 is FYNNEI. Trimming left V 11 bases short and J 4 bases short, with 11 bases between. In nucleotides, the CDR3 is TGTGCCGACAGGCTCCGAGAGACCCAGTACTTC. It codes for CADRLRETQYF.

The V call is TRBV25-1, the J call TRBJ2-1; 11 bases are a match to TRBD2. Germline CDR1 MGHDK, CDR2 SYGVNS. This CDR3 spans 14 amino acids. With 5 bases clipped from V and 6 bases from J, the junction kept 3 bases outside the gene matches. CDR3 loop: CASSLAGGTNEQFF. The DNA for the CDR3 is TGTGCCAGCAGTCTAGCGGGAGGAACCAATGAGCAGTTCTTC.

The rearrangement uses TRBV14 and TRBJ2-7; TRBD1 is a possible D gene (5 bases). The germline gives CDR1 SGHDN, CDR2 FVKESK. V was trimmed by 2 bases and J by 3 bases, leaving 8 bases between them. There are 13 residues in the CDR3. Here the CDR3 DNA reads TGTGCCAGCAGCCAACAGGGCTACTACGAGCAGTACTTC. It yields the protein CASSQQGYYEQYF.

The J gene is TRBJ1-2, the V gene TRBV29-1, with 8 bases lining up with TRBD1. The CDR3 consists of 12 residues. From germline, CDR1 is SQVTM and CDR2 ANQGSEA. The V gene end was trimmed by 3 bases and the J gene end by 5 bases; junction bases not matched to a gene: 2. The CDR3 coding sequence is TGCAGCGTTGAGAACAGGGGGTATGGCTACACCTTC. Its protein is CSVENRGYGYTF.

The rearrangement links TRBV27 to TRBJ2-5, with D possibly matching TRBD1 (5 bases). The V end was cut by 6 bases, the J end by 5 bases, with 13 bases between. The V gene's germline CDR1 is MNHEY and CDR2 SMNVEV (reference sequence). This CDR3 contains 13 residues. Here the CDR3 DNA reads TGTGCCAGCAGGTCCCAGGGTTTCGAGACCCAGTACTTC. Translation: CASRSQGFETQYF.

V gene TRBV5-1 combines with J gene TRBJ2-2, with TRBD1 as a possible D gene (6 bases). The CDR3 loop spans 16 amino acids. V was pared by 0 bases and J by 9 bases, with 18 bases between. In germline, CDR1 is SGHRS, CDR2 YFSETQ. DNA for the CDR3: TGCGCCAGCAGCTTGGCTACAGGGCGGGCCCTTTGGGAGCTGTTTTTT. This gives the protein CASSLATGRALWELFF.

As DNA, the CDR3 is TGTGCCACCAGTGGCAGGGGACGGTCCGGGGAGCTGTTTTTT. Its translation is CATSGRGRSGELFF. V is TRBV24-1 and J is TRBJ2-2, with a possible D match to TRBD1 (6 bases). The CDR3 loop spans 14 amino acids. Between the trimmed V and J ends, which lost 5 bases and 6 bases, there was a span of 12 bases. Germline values: CDR1 KGHDR, CDR2 SFDVKD.

This clone was counted once. The gene calls are TRBV12-3 or TRBV12-4 and TRBJ1-5; maybe TRBD1 (5 bases). This CDR3 has 13 amino acids. V gave up 6 bases and J gave up 0 bases, with 6 bases separating them. CDR3 in DNA: TGTGCCAGCAGCGGACATAGCAATCAGCCCCAGCATTTT. It encodes CASSGHSNQPQHF.

This chain links TRBV18 with TRBJ1-2; D is unresolved. V shed 3 bases and J shed 4 bases, with 12 bases lying between them. CDR1 is KGHSH, CDR2 LQKENI, per germline. This CDR3 spans 14 amino acids. CDR3 sequence reads: CASSPVNSLYGYTF. The CDR3 coding sequence is TGTGCCAGCTCACCGGTCAACAGCCTCTATGGCTACACCTTC.

The chain joins TRBV7-2 to TRBJ2-7, with 10 bases lining up with TRBD2. The CDR3 runs to 17 residues. Germline V gene sequence: CDR1 SGHTA, CDR2 FQGNSA. J gave up 7 bases and V 4 bases, and 16 bases lay outside the gene matches. Here the CDR3 DNA reads TGTGCCAGCAGCTCTCATATGCGTCTAGCGGGGGCAAGGGAGCAGTACTTC. Its translation: CASSSHMRLAGAREQYF.

This chain connects TRBV5-5 to TRBJ1-4; the match to TRBD1 covers 9 bases. Germline CDR1 and CDR2: SGHKS and YYEKEE (reference sequence). The V gene end was trimmed by 0 bases and the J gene end by 8 bases; junction bases not matched to a gene: 8. The CDR3 consists of 16 residues. The CDR3 DNA reads as TGTGCCAGCAGCTTGGACAGGGGGCGGAGGGTGGAAAAACTGTTTTTT. Amino acids: CASSLDRGRRVEKLFF.

The CDR3 DNA is TGTGCCAGCAGCCTGCGGAAACCGGGACTTCATGAAAAACTGTTTTTT. Translated: CASSLRKPGLHEKLFF. The chain carries TRBV5-4 and TRBJ1-4, with D tentatively TRBD1 (5 bases). CDR1 is SGHNT and CDR2 is YYREEE in the germline V gene (reference sequence). Trimming left V 4 bases short and J 6 bases short, with 19 bases between. The CDR3 is made up of 16 amino acids. Using reference TRBV5-4 and TRBJ1-4 for the parts outside the CDR3, the full variable domain is ETGVTQSPTHLIKTRGQQVTLRCSSQSGHNTVSWYQQALGQGPQFIFQYYREEENGRGNFPPRFSGLQFPNYSSELNVNALELDDSALYLCASSLRKPGLHEKLFFGSGTQLSVL.

The chain has TRBV29-1 and TRBJ2-3, with 11 bases fitting TRBD2. V shed 3 bases, J shed 4 bases, and the junction held 3 bases outside the gene matches. Germline CDR1 SQVTM, CDR2 ANQGSEA. This CDR3 contains 14 residues. The CDR3 DNA reads as TGCAGCGTTGATAGCGGGGGGGCCCCAGATACGCAGTATTTT. This translates into CSVDSGGAPDTQYF.

The J gene is TRBJ2-1, the V gene TRBV11-3, with 14 bases aligning to TRBD2. The CDR3 totals 18 residues. Germline loops: CDR1 SGHNT, CDR2 YENEEA. V shed 3 bases and J 9 bases; nucleotides not matched to a gene: 13. The CDR3 loop is CASSFGVGLAGDRGEQFF. The CDR3 bases are TGTGCCAGCAGCTTTGGGGTGGGACTAGCGGGAGACCGAGGTGAGCAGTTCTTC.

The rearrangement joins TRBV6-5 to TRBJ2-5, with TRBD2 matching 8 bases. Germline loops: CDR1 MNHEY, CDR2 SVGAGI. With V trimmed by 5 bases and J by 3 bases, 5 bases remained unmatched. The CDR3 covers 14 residues. CDR3 protein: CASSPWGLEETQYF. DNA of the CDR3: TGTGCCAGCAGTCCATGGGGACTAGAAGAGACCCAGTACTTC.

The chain is built from TRBV11-1 and TRBJ2-2; D gene unclear. Looked up from germline, CDR1 is SGHAT and CDR2 is FQDESV (reference sequence). V lost 1 base to trimming and J lost 2 bases, with 5 bases between them. The CDR3 has 14 residues. CDR3 in DNA: TGTGCCAGCAGCTTAGTACAAAACACCGGGGAGCTGTTTTTT. Amino acid sequence: CASSLVQNTGELFF.